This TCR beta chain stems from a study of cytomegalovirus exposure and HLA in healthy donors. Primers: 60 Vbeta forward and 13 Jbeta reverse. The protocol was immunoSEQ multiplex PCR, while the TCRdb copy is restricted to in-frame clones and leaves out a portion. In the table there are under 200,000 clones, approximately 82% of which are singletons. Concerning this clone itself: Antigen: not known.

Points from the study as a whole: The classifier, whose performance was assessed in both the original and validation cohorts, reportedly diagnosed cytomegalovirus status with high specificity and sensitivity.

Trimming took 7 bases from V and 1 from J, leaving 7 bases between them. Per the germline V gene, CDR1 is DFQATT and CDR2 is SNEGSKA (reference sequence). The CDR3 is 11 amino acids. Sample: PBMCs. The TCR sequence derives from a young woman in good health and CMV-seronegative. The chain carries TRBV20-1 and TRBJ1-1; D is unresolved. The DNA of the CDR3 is TGCAGTGTCTACGAGAACACTGAAGCTTTCTTT. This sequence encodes CSVYENTEAFF.